The 30 T cell receptor beta chains listed next were all sequenced from one sample in a study of CD8+ T cells in alopecia areata. After isolation, RNA underwent reverse transcription to generate cDNA as the sequencing template. Repertoires were generated with immunoSEQ multiplex PCR, while TCRdb's copy carries only in-frame clones and drops some. This repertoire holds about 120,000 clones, and none appear only once. The specimen sequenced was lesional skin. Receptors originate from a C3H/HeJ mouse with alopecia areata. Strain haplotype at MHC: H2-k.

This clone was counted between two and nine times. Gene names denote mouse genes. Coverage ceases 4 residues before the CDR3 finishes, and the germline J gene fills in the end. The chain couples TRBV31 to TRBJ2-3; 12 positions agree with TRBD2. The junction had 7 bases not matched to a gene; V was cut back by 3 bases and J by 0 bases. Germline V CDR1 and CDR2: GKSSPN, SITVG. The CDR3 sequence is 17 residues long. CDR3 sequence reads: CAWSLRDWGASAETLYF. The sequenced part of the CDR3 DNA is TGTGCCTGGAGCCTCCGGGACTGGGGGGCAAGTGCAGAA.

This clone was observed a few times. The gene symbols are mouse symbols. Coverage ceases 4 residues before the CDR3 finishes, and the germline J gene fills in the end. This chain links TRBV14 with TRBJ2-5; 11 nucleotides align to TRBD2. The J segment lost 2 bases and the V segment lost 6 bases, leaving 8 bases of the junction unmatched. Germline CDR1 reads SGHDT; CDR2 reads FRDEAV. The CDR3 sequence is 16 residues long. The DNA read from the CDR3 is TGTGCCAGCAACCACTGGGGGGGCGAGGGCCAAGAC. It yields the protein CASNHWGGEGQD. The whole CDR3 sequence is CASNHWGGEGQDTQYF.

The table lists this clone with many counts. The gene names here belong to mouse. The missing CDR3 end, 4 residues past where the read stops, is filled in from the germline J gene. The chain uses TRBV13-3 and TRBJ1-2; possible D gene TRBD1, 6 bases. With 3 bases removed from V and 0 bases from J, the gap between germline ends came to 9 bases. CDR3 length: 14 amino acids. Germline V gene lookup returns CDR1 NNHDY and CDR2 SYVADS. The CDR3 loop is CASSGDKTNSDYTF. The CDR3 bases that were read are TGTGCCAGCAGTGGGGACAAAACAAACTCC.

The sample holds a few counts of this clone. Gene names and germline match the mouse. Coverage ceases 4 residues before the CDR3 finishes, and the germline J gene fills in the end. The J gene is TRBJ2-7, the V gene TRBV13-3, with D maybe TRBD1 (5 bases). Per the germline V gene, CDR1 is NNHDY and CDR2 is SYVADS. V was clipped by 2 bases and J by 0 bases, with 9 bases between them. The CDR3 runs 14 residues. Incomplete CDR3 DNA: TGTGCCAGCAGTGAAGGGGATTCCTCCTAT. It is translated as CASSEGDSSY. The full CDR3 sequence reads CASSEGDSSYEQYF.

The table lists this clone with a few counts. The germline and genes are mouse ones. The CDR3 end lies 4 residues beyond the end of the read and is filled in from the germline J gene. J is TRBJ1-4 and V is TRBV31, with a weak D call TRBD1 (5 bases). The CDR3 is 15 residues long. The germline gives CDR1 GKSSPN, CDR2 SITVG. The ends were cut back, 1 base at V and 1 base at J, with 10 bases in the middle. The sequenced part of the CDR3 DNA is TGTGCCTGGAGTCCAGGACATTCTTCCAACGAA. Translated: CAWSPGHSSNE. The full CDR3 protein reads CAWSPGHSSNERLFF.

With regard to this clone: This clone may be a read error of a much larger clone one base away. Gene names and germline refer to mouse. The CDR3 end falls 4 residues outside the read, so it is completed with the germline J gene. The rearrangement links TRBV13-1 to TRBJ2-7; the match to TRBD2 covers 10 bases. The V gene's germline CDR1 is NSHNY and CDR2 SYGAGN. CDR3 length: 14 residues. CDR3 residues: CASSDRLGGYEQYF. CDR3 DNA (partial): TGTGCCAGCAGTGATCGACTGGGGGGATAT.

The sample holds a few counts of this clone. The germline and genes are mouse ones. The read terminates 4 residues before the CDR3 end, so the remaining end is supplied by the germline J gene. The chain carries TRBV16 and TRBJ2-7; the D gene is possibly TRBD2 (6 bases). There are 15 residues in the CDR3. Trimming removed 0 bases at V and 0 bases at J, with 9 bases between. The germline V gene encodes CDR1 SGHSA and CDR2 FRNQAP. The chain's CDR3 is CASSLDPGVSYEQYF. The covered CDR3 bases are TGTGCAAGCAGCTTAGATCCTGGGGTCTCCTAT.

Notes on this clone: Mouse gene names apply. The read stops 4 residues short of the end of the CDR3; the missing end is completed from the germline J gene. The chain has TRBV13-1 and TRBJ2-1; TRBD2 matches 7 bases. This CDR3 is 15 amino acids long. Germline trimming cut 3 bases from V and 3 bases from J; bases unmatched to any gene: 6. Germline V gene lookup returns CDR1 NSHNY and CDR2 SYGAGN. The CDR3 sequence: CASSADWAIYAEQFF. The CDR3 DNA, read in part, is TGTGCCAGCAGTGCCGACTGGGCGATCTATGCT.

This clone was detected only a few times. The genes are named according to mouse. The sequence runs out 4 residues before the end of the CDR3; the remainder is reconstructed from the germline J gene. This chain connects TRBV19 to TRBJ2-7, with 8 bases matching TRBD2. The CDR3 has 13 residues. From germline, CDR1 is FNHDT and CDR2 SITEND (reference sequence). This CDR3 is CASSKDGGDEQYF. The covered CDR3 bases are TGTGCCAGCAGTAAGGATGGGGGGGAT.

About this clone itself: Gene names and germline match the mouse. Sequencing ends 4 residues short of the CDR3 end; the germline J gene provides the rest. The genes are TRBV13-1 and TRBJ2-1; 8 nucleotides match TRBD2. Per the germline V gene, CDR1 is NSHNY and CDR2 is SYGAGN. The CDR3 totals 16 residues. Unmatched junction bases numbered 7, after V lost 2 bases and J lost 3 bases. The CDR3: CASSDLGGPPYAEQFF. The sequenced CDR3 bases are TGTGCCAGCAGTGACCTGGGGGGCCCTCCCTATGCT.

This clone has more than one count but fewer than ten. Any gene name here is a mouse gene name. The read stops 4 residues short of the end of the CDR3; the missing end is completed from the germline J gene. V and J are TRBV13-3 and TRBJ1-1, with D unresolved. Between the trimmed V and J ends, which lost 1 base and 0 bases, there was a span of 13 bases. CDR1 is NNHDY, CDR2 SYVADS, per germline. This CDR3 spans 16 amino acids. CDR3: CASSDPVTKANTEVFF. The sequenced part of the CDR3 DNA is TGTGCCAGCAGTGATCCCGTGACAAAAGCAAACACA.

In regard to this clone: Genes and germline are mouse. The CDR3 is cut off 4 residues early in the read; its end comes from the germline J gene. This chain joins TRBV13-3 and TRBJ1-1; D might be TRBD1 (5 bases). From germline, CDR1 is NNHDY and CDR2 SYVADS. There are 13 residues in the CDR3. Trimming shortened V by 7 bases and J by 1 base, and 11 bases separated the two germline ends. The CDR3 bases that were read are TGTGCCAGCGCCGGACAAATAAACACA. It translates to CASAGQINT. From start to end, the CDR3 is CASAGQINTEVFF.

This clone has only a few counts. Germline and genes here are mouse. With the read ending 4 residues before the CDR3 end, the germline J gene is used to fill in that end. This chain links TRBV1 with TRBJ2-1, with TRBD2 matching over 12 bases. CDR1 is NSQYPW, CDR2 LRSPGD, per germline (reference sequence). The V and J ends lost 6 bases and 5 bases, in that order; junction bases with no gene match: 2. The CDR3 is 14 amino acids. Partial CDR3 DNA: TGCACCTGCAGGCGGGACTGGGGGGATGCT. Translation gives CTCRRDWGDA. The CDR3 in its entirety is CTCRRDWGDAEQFF.

This clone was detected only a few times. The gene symbols are mouse symbols. The CDR3 end falls 4 residues outside the read, so it is completed with the germline J gene. The chain employs TRBV13-1 and TRBJ1-1; D is ambiguous. Trimming cost V 5 bases and J 2 bases, with 4 bases left between them. The CDR3 has 11 residues. Per germline, CDR1 NSHNY and CDR2 SYGAGN. This CDR3 is CASSPNTEVFF. Incomplete CDR3 DNA: TGTGCCAGCAGCCCTAACACA.

This clone was seen more than once but under ten times. Mouse names are used for the genes. The read terminates 4 residues before the CDR3 end, so the remaining end is supplied by the germline J gene. This chain joins TRBV13-3 and TRBJ2-7; 11 bases match TRBD2. V shed 3 bases and J 1 base; nucleotides not matched to a gene: 6. The CDR3 length is 16 residues. Germline V gene lookup returns CDR1 NNHDY and CDR2 SYVADS. The CDR3 bases that were read are TGTGCCAGCAGTGGCGGACTGGGGGGAGGTTCCTAT. Translation gives CASSGGLGGGSY. The full CDR3 protein reads CASSGGLGGGSYEQYF.

As for this clone: Mouse names are used for the genes. The CDR3 extends 4 residues past the end of the read, so its final part is completed from the germline J gene. The gene calls are TRBV1 and TRBJ2-1; 7 bases fit TRBD2. The CDR3 loop spans 16 amino acids. The germline V gene has CDR1 NSQYPW and CDR2 LRSPGD (reference sequence). The CDR3 here is CTCSADSGGKGAEQFF. CDR3 DNA, as far as it was read: TGCACCTGCAGTGCAGATTCTGGGGGAAAGGGCGCT.

With respect to this clone: TCRdb's protein does not match the DNA translation at residue 11; the protein provided is translated from the DNA. Genes and germline are mouse. The sequenced fragment ends 3 residues before the CDR3 boundary, so the rest is inferred from the germline J gene. The chain has TRBV1 and TRBJ1-6, with 8 nucleotides matching TRBD1. TRBJ1-6 is an ORF for which the function is uncertain. This CDR3 contains 14 residues. Germline loops: CDR1 NSQYPW, CDR2 LRSPGD (reference sequence). V shed 4 bases and J 6 bases; nucleotides not matched to a gene: 2. CDR3 bases read: TGCACCTGCAGTGGGACAGGGCGTAATTCGCCC. Its protein is CTCSGTGRNSP. The entire CDR3 protein is CTCSGTGRNSPLYF.

About this clone: Mouse gene names apply. The read finishes 4 residues shy of the CDR3 end, and the germline J gene is used to complete it. V and J are TRBV12-2 and TRBJ2-4; 13 bases fit TRBD2. The trim removed 2 bases at V and 1 base at J, leaving 5 bases unmatched. The germline V gene encodes CDR1 SGHLS and CDR2 HYDKME. This CDR3 is 17 amino acids long. CDR3: CASSPGTGGGGQNTLYF. CDR3 bases read: TGTGCCAGCTCTCCAGGGACTGGGGGGGGCGGTCAAAAC. Variable domain in full (rest from reference TRBV12-2 and TRBJ2-4): NSGVVQSPRYIIKGKGERSILKCIPISGHLSVAWYQQTQGQELKFFIQHYDKMERDKGNLPSRFSVQQFDDYHSEMNMSALELEDSAVYFCASSPGTGGGGQNTLYFGAGTRLSVL.

For this clone: Gene labels here are mouse ones. The read is 4 residues too short to cover the CDR3 end, so that end is filled in from the germline J gene. This chain joins TRBV19 and TRBJ2-5; 7 bases match TRBD1. CDR1 is FNHDT and CDR2 is SITEND in the germline V gene (reference sequence). V dropped 6 bases and J dropped 2; count of bases not matched to a gene: 3. The CDR3 has 13 residues. CDR3 in amino acids: CASIDRVQDTQYF. The sequenced part of the CDR3 DNA is TGTGCCAGCATCGACAGGGTCCAAGAC.

This clone has ten or more counts. Germline and genes here are mouse. The DNA ends 4 residues before the CDR3 does, and the rest of the CDR3 is filled in from the germline J gene. The chain combines TRBV1 with TRBJ2-5; 8 bases match TRBD1. CDR1 is NSQYPW, CDR2 LRSPGD, per germline (reference sequence). The CDR3 length is 14 residues. CDR3 protein: CTCSADGDRDTQYF. The sequenced part of the CDR3 DNA is TGCACCTGCAGTGCAGATGGGGACAGGGAC.

This clone was found a few times. Gene labels here are mouse ones. With the read ending 4 residues before the CDR3 end, the germline J gene is used to fill in that end. The V gene is TRBV14, the J gene TRBJ2-1; 12 positions match TRBD2. V shed 2 bases, J shed 6 bases, and the junction held 3 bases outside the gene matches. The CDR3 length is 15 residues. Germline V gene sequence: CDR1 SGHDT, CDR2 FRDEAV. The DNA read from the CDR3 is TGTGCCAGCAGTTTGTGGGACTGGGGGGTTGCT. It is translated as CASSLWDWGVA. The full CDR3 is CASSLWDWGVAEQFF.

A note on this clone: Here the gene names and germline are mouse. The CDR3 goes on 4 residues after the read ends, and that part is filled in from the germline J gene. The chain combines TRBV13-3 with TRBJ2-5; 8 nucleotides line up with TRBD2. V lost 0 bases, J lost 2 bases, and 5 bases stayed unmatched. This CDR3 has 16 residues. Germline CDR1 reads NNHDY; CDR2 reads SYVADS. This CDR3 reads CASSDAPWGVQDTQYF. CDR3 DNA, as far as it was read: TGTGCCAGCAGTGATGCACCCTGGGGGGTCCAAGAC. Using reference TRBV13-3 and TRBJ2-5 for the parts outside the CDR3, the full variable domain is EAAVTQSPRSKVAVTGGKVTLSCHQTNNHDYMYWYRQDTGHGLRLIHYSYVADSTEKGDIPDGYKASRPSQENFSLILELASLSQTAVYFCASSDAPWGVQDTQYFGPGTRLLVL.

As to this clone: Gene names follow the mouse nomenclature. The read terminates 4 residues ahead of where the CDR3 ends, so the germline J gene completes it. This rearrangement joins TRBV13-3 to TRBJ1-4; weak D call: TRBD1 (6 bases). CDR3 length equals 11 residues. Per the germline V gene, CDR1 is NNHDY and CDR2 is SYVADS. The part of the CDR3 DNA that was read is TGTGCCAGCGGAGGGGGCGAA. It is translated as CASGGGE. The whole CDR3 is CASGGGERLFF.

Turning to this clone: The genes are named according to mouse. CDR3 in amino acids: CASSPGTGLNTLYF. The covered CDR3 bases are TGTGCCAGCAGTCCCGGGACAGGGCTAAAC. V is TRBV19 and J is TRBJ2-4; TRBD1 agrees at 9 bases. Read coverage stops 4 residues before the CDR3 terminus; the germline J gene supplies the remainder. This CDR3 region has 14 residues. CDR1 FNHDT and CDR2 SITEND come from the germline V gene (reference sequence).

In this sample, this clone turned up many times. Mouse germline and gene names are used. The DNA read from the CDR3 is TGCACCTGCAGTGCAGATAGCTGGGGGGGATAT. It codes for CTCSADSWGGY. The CDR3 reads in full as CTCSADSWGGYEQYF. The chain carries TRBV1 and TRBJ2-7; 9 bases are shared with TRBD2. The read ends 4 residues before the CDR3 terminus; that terminus is restored from the germline J gene. CDR3 length equals 15 residues. Germline values: CDR1 NSQYPW, CDR2 LRSPGD (reference sequence).

About this clone itself: Gene and germline names: mouse. Read data end 4 residues before the CDR3 end; the end is taken from the germline J gene. J is TRBJ2-3 and V is TRBV13-2; TRBD2 matches 8 bases. Per germline, CDR1 NNHNN and CDR2 SYGAGS (reference sequence). This CDR3 has 14 amino acids. J lost 2 bases, V lost 5 bases, and 4 bases had no gene match. Incomplete CDR3 DNA: TGTGCCAGCGGCTGGGGGGTAGATGCAGAA. Protein sequence: CASGWGVDAE. Given in full, the CDR3 is CASGWGVDAETLYF.

Notes on this clone: Germline and genes here are mouse. The read ends 4 residues shy of where the CDR3 ends; the end is completed using the germline J gene. The chain recombines TRBV13-3 with TRBJ1-2; 8 bases line up with TRBD1. This CDR3 has 14 amino acids. The ends lost 4 bases at V and 3 bases at J; junction bases unmatched: 5. CDR1 is NNHDY, CDR2 SYVADS, per germline. Incomplete CDR3 DNA: TGTGCCAGCAGTCAGGGGGCAGAAGACTCC. Translated: CASSQGAEDS. The full CDR3 protein is CASSQGAEDSDYTF.

The sample holds many counts of this clone. Any gene name here is a mouse gene name. The read halts 4 residues ahead of the CDR3 end, with the missing end drawn from the germline J gene. This rearrangement joins TRBV1 to TRBJ2-1; no clear D gene. The ends were cut back, 4 bases at V and 5 bases at J, with 9 bases in the middle. CDR3 size: 13 residues. The germline CDR1 and CDR2 sequences are NSQYPW and LRSPGD (reference sequence). The part of the CDR3 DNA that was read is TGCACCTGCAGTGTCCCCAAAAATGCT. Translating it yields CTCSVPKNA. The CDR3 in full is CTCSVPKNAEQFF.

This clone was detected only a few times. Gene and germline names: mouse. The CDR3 goes on 4 residues after the read ends, and that part is filled in from the germline J gene. The genes are TRBV1 and TRBJ1-1; 9 bases agree with TRBD1. J lost 1 base, V lost 3 bases, and 3 bases had no gene match. From germline, CDR1 is NSQYPW and CDR2 LRSPGD (reference sequence). The CDR3 consists of 15 residues. CDR3 DNA, as far as it was read: TGCACCTGCAGTGCCCTACAGGGGGCGAACACA. Translating it yields CTCSALQGANT. The entire CDR3 reads CTCSALQGANTEVFF.

This clone was picked up a small number of times. Genes and germline are mouse. The read gets to within 4 residues of the CDR3 end, and the germline J gene fills in the rest. The chain couples TRBV13-1 to TRBJ1-1; a possible D gene is TRBD1 (6 bases). Germline V gives CDR1 NSHNY, CDR2 SYGAGN. The CDR3 covers 13 residues. Partial CDR3 DNA: TGTGCCAGCAGTGAGGGGGGGCGTACA. Residues: CASSEGGRT. In full, the CDR3 reads CASSEGGRTEVFF.